One and the same sample provided the 3 T cell receptor beta chains below, sequenced in a study of cytomegalovirus exposure and HLA in healthy donors. Amplification used 60 Vbeta primers and 13 Jbeta primers. Repertoires were generated with immunoSEQ multiplex PCR, while TCRdb's copy carries only in-frame clones and drops some. The sample has roughly 150,000 clones, around 75% seen once. Source material: PBMCs. All receptors come from a male donor in good health and CMV-seronegative.

The genes are TRBV5-1 and TRBJ2-3; 7 bases fit TRBD1. Germline values: CDR1 SGHRS, CDR2 YFSETQ. Trimming removed 7 bases from V and 5 bases from J; junction bases left unmatched: 10. The CDR3 loop spans 14 amino acids. The DNA for the CDR3 is TGCGCCAGCGGGCCTACAGGGGTTGAAGATACGCAGTATTTT. This sequence encodes CASGPTGVEDTQYF.

This clone was recorded a few times. The V and J genes are TRBV9 and TRBJ1-5; D uncertain. The CDR3 length is 13 residues. The germline V gene encodes CDR1 SGDLS and CDR2 YYNGEE. V lost 0 bases and J 4 bases, leaving 5 bases between the germline ends. CDR3 sequence reads: CASSVDGNQPQHF. CDR3 DNA: TGTGCCAGCAGCGTAGACGGGAATCAGCCCCAGCATTTT.

The chain carries TRBV25-1 and TRBJ1-3; D gene unclear. Trimming stripped 2 bases from V and 3 bases from J, with 5 bases between. The CDR3 has 13 amino acids. Germline V CDR1 and CDR2: MGHDK, SYGVNS. The CDR3: CASSEAVGNTIYF. The CDR3 region has the DNA TGTGCCAGCAGTGAAGCGGTTGGAAACACCATATATTTT. Using reference TRBV25-1 and TRBJ1-3 for the parts outside the CDR3, the full variable domain is EADIYQTPRYLVIGTGKKITLECSQTMGHDKMYWYQQDPGMELHLIHYSYGVNSTEKGDLSSESTVSRIRTEHFPLTLESARPSHTSQYLCASSEAVGNTIYFGEGSWLTVV.